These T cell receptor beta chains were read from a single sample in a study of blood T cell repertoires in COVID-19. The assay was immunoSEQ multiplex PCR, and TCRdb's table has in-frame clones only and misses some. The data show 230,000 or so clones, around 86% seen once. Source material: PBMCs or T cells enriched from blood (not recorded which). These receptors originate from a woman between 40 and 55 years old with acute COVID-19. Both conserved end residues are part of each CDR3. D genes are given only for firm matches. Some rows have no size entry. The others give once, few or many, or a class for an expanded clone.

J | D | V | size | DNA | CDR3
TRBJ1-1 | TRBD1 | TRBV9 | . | TGTGCCAGCACCATAGCTCAGGGGGTGGTGACTGAAGCTTTCTTT | CASTIAQGVVTEAFF
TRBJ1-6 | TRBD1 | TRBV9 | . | TGTGCCAGCAGCGCCCGGGACAGGGATAATTCACCCCTCCACTTT | CASSARDRDNSPLHF
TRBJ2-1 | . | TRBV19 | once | TGTGCCAGTAGTATAGCCGCCGGAGGCCTAATAAGCTCCTACAATGAGCAGTTCTTC | CASSIAAGGLISSYNEQFF
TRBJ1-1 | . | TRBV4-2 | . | TGTGCCAGCAGCCAAGACAGGGTTTTCGCTGAAGCTTTCTTT | CASSQDRVFAEAFF
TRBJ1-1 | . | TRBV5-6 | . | TGTGCCAGCAGCTTGGCGGGGATAGAAGCTTTCTTT | CASSLAGIEAFF
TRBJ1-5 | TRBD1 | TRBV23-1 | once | TGCGCCAGCAGTCAACCCGGGGACAGGGGCAATCAGCCCCAGCATTTT | CASSQPGDRGNQPQHF
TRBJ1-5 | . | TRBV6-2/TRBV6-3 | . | TGTGCCAGCAGTTCCGCGGGGGGATTATTCAATCAGCCCCAGCATTTT | CASSSAGGLFNQPQHF
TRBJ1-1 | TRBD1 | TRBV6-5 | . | TGTGCCACTGGGACAGGGATGAACACTGAAGCTTTCTTT | CATGTGMNTEAFF
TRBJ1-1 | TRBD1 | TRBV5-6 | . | TGTGCCAGCAGCCGGGACAGATCGAACACTGAAGCTTTCTTT | CASSRDRSNTEAFF
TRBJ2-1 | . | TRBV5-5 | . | TGTGCCAGCAGCTTGGCCGGGGACACCCTAAGCTCCTACAATGAGCAGTTCTTC | CASSLAGDTLSSYNEQFF
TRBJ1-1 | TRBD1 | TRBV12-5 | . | TGTGCTAGCCAGGGGGCCGGGAACACTGAAGCTTTCTTT | CASQGAGNTEAFF
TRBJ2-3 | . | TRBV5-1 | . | TGCGCCAGCAGCTTCGAGGGGGTGGCAGATACGCAGTATTTT | CASSFEGVADTQYF
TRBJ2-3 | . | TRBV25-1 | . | TGTGCTAGCAGCCCCGACGGCGGAAACGCAGTTACGCAGTATTTT | CASSPDGGNAVTQYF
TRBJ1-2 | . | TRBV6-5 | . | TGTGCCAGCATGTACGGGGAAAGTAACTATGGCTACACCTTC | CASMYGESNYGYTF
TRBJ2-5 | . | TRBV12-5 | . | TGTGCTAGTGGACCGGGGGAAGGGTGGGTCCAAGAGACCCAGTACTTC | CASGPGEGWVQETQYF
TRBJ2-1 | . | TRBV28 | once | TGTGCCAGCCGCACCCCCCCCGTTGAGGAAGAGCAGTTCTTC | CASRTPPVEEEQFF
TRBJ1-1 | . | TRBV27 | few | TGTGCCAGCAGTTTACTGGGCAAGAGCACTGAAGCTTTCTTT | CASSLLGKSTEAFF
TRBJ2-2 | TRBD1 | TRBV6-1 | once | TGTGCCAGCAGTGAGGGACAGGGTGCGGTGTCCGGGGAGCTGTTTTTT | CASSEGQGAVSGELFF
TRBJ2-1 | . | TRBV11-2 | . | TGTGCCAGCAGCTTAGTGTGGAGTGAGCAGTTCTTC | CASSLVWSEQFF
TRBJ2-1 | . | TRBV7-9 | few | TGTGCCAGCAGCTTAGGCAAGGGGAATGAGCAGTTCTTC | CASSLGKGNEQFF
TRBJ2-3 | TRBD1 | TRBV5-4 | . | TGTGCCAGCAGCTCATATCGGGACAGGGCGGTAGATACGCAGTATTTT | CASSSYRDRAVDTQYF
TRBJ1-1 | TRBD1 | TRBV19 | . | TGTGCCAGTAGTAGAGGGACAGGGGGCGACACTGAAGCTTTCTTT | CASSRGTGGDTEAFF
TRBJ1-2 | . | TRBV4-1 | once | TGCGCCAGCAGCCAAGATGCAGGGAACTATGGCTACACCTTC | CASSQDAGNYGYTF
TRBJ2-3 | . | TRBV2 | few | TGTGCCAGCAGTGCCCTTGGACAGATAAACACAGATACGCAGTATTTT | CASSALGQINTDTQYF
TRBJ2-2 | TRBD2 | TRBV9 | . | TGTGCCAGCACCCGGGGTAGCGGGGACACCGGGGAGCTGTTTTTT | CASTRGSGDTGELFF
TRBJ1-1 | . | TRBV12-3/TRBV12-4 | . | TGTGCCAGCAGTGGGGGGGAGAACACTGAAGCTTTCTTT | CASSGGENTEAFF
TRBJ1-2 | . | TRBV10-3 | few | TGTGCCATCAGTGAGTCCGTAACAGGGACAAACTATGGCTACACCTTC | CAISESVTGTNYGYTF
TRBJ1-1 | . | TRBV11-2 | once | TGTGCCAGCAGCTCACCTGGGGCCTCAAATGCTTTCTTT | CASSSPGASNAFF
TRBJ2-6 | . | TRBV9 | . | TGTGCCAGCAGCGTAGGGAATTGGGGCAGGGTGAGGTCTGGGGCCAACGTCCTGACTTTC | CASSVGNWGRVRSGANVLTF